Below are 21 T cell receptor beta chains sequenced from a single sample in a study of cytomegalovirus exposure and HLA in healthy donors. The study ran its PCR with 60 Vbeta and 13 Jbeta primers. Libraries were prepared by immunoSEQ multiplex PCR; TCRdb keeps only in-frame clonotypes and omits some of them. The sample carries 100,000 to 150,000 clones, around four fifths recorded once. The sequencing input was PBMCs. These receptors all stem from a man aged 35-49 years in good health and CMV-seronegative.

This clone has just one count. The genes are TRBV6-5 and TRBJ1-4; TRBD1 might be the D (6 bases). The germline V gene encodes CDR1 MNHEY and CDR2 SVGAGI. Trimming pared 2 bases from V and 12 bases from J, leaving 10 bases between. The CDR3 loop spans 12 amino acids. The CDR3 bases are TGTGCCAGCAGTTACCCACAGGGTGAACTGTTTTTT. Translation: CASSYPQGELFF.

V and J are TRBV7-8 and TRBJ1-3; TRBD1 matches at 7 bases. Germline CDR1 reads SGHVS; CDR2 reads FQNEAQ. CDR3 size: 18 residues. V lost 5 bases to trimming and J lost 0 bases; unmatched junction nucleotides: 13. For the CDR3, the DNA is TGTGCCAGCAGCCCCTTGGTTGGACAGGCGAGCTCTGGAAACACCATATATTTT. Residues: CASSPLVGQASSGNTIYF.

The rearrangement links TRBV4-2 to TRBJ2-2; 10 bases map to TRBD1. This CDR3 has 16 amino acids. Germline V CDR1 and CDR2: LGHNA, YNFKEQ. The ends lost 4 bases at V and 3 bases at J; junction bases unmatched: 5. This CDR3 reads CASSRTGQGDTGELFF. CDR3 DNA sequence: TGTGCCAGCAGCCGGACCGGACAGGGGGACACCGGGGAGCTGTTTTTT.

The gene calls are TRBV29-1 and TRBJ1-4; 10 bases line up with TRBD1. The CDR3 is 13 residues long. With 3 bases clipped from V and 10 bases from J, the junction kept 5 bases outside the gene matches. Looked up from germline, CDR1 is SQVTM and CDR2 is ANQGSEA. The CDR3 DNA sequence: TGCAGCGTTGAGACAGGGGGCGACGGAAAACTGTTTTTT. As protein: CSVETGGDGKLFF.

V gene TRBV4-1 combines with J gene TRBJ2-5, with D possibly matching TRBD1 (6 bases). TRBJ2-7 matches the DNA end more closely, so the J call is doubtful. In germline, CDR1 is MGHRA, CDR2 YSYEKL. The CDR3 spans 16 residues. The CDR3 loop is CASSQTPQGSSYEQYF. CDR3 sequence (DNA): TGCGCCAGCAGCCAGACCCCACAGGGCAGCTCCTACGAGCAGTACTTC.

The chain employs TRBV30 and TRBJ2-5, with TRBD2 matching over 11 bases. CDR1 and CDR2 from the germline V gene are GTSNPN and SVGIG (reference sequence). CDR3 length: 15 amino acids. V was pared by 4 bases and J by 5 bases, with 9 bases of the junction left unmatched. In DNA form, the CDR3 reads TGTGCCTGGAATTTACTAGCGGGAGCGCAGGAGACCCAGTACTTC. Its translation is CAWNLLAGAQETQYF. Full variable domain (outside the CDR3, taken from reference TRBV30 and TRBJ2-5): SQTIHQWPATLVQPVGSPLSLECTVEGTSNPNLYWYRQAAGRGLQLLFYSVGIGQISSEVPQNLSASRPQDRQFILSSKKLLLSDSGFYLCAWNLLAGAQETQYFGPGTRLLVL.

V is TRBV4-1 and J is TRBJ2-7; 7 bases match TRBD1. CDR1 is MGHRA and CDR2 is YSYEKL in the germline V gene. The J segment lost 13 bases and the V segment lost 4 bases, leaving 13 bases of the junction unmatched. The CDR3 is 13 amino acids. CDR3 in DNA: TGCGCCAGCAGCCCTACTCCTGGCAGGGGGATCTACTTC. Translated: CASSPTPGRGIYF.

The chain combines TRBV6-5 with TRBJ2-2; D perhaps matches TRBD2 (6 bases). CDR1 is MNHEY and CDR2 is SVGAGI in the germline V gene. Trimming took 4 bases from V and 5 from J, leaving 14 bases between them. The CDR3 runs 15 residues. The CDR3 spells CASSSRGALTGELFF. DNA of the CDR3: TGTGCCAGCAGTTCGCGGGGCGCGTTGACCGGGGAGCTGTTTTTT.

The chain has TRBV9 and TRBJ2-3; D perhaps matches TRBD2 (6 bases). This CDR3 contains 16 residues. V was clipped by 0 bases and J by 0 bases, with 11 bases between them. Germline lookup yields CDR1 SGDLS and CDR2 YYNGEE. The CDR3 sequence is CASSVVAGTSTDTQYF. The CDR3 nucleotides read TGTGCCAGCAGCGTAGTCGCGGGAACTAGCACAGATACGCAGTATTTT.

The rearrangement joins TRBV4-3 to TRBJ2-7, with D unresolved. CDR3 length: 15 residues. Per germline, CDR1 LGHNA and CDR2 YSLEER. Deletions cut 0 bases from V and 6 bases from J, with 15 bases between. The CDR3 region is CASSQDAVAACEQYF. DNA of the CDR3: TGCGCCAGCAGCCAAGATGCCGTTGCGGCCTGCGAGCAGTACTTC.

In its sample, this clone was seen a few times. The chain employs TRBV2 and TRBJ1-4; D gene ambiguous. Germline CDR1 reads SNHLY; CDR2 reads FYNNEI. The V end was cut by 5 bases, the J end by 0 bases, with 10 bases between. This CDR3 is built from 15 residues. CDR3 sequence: CASSKETATNEKLFF. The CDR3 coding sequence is TGTGCCAGCAGTAAAGAAACTGCAACTAATGAAAAACTGTTTTTT.

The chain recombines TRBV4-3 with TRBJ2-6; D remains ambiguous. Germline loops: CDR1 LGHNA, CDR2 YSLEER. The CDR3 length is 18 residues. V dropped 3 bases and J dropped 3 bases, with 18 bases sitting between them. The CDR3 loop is CASSQRHLRYVGANVLTF. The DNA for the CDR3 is TGCGCCAGCAGCCAGAGACATCTGCGCTATGTTGGGGCCAACGTCCTGACTTTC.

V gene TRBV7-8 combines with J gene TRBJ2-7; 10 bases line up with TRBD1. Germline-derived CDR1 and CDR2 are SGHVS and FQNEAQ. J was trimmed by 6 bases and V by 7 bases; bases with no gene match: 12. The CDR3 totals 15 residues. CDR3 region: CASIAPGTGALEQYF. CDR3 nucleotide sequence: TGTGCCAGCATCGCCCCCGGGACAGGGGCTCTCGAGCAGTACTTC.

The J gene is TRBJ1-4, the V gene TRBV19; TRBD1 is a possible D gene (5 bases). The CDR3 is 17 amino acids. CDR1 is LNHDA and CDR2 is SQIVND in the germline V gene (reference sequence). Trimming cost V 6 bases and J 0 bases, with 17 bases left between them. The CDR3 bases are TGTGCCAGTAGCCCGTCGGGGGGAGTTGCAACTAATGAAAAACTGTTTTTT. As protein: CASSPSGGVATNEKLFF.

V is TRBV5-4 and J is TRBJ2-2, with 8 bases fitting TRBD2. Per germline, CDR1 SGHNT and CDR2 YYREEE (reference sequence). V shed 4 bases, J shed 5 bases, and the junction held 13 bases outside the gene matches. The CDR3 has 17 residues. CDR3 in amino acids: CASSPGGAGGSTGELFF. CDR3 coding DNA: TGTGCCAGCAGCCCCGGGGGGGCGGGGGGCAGTACCGGGGAGCTGTTTTTT.

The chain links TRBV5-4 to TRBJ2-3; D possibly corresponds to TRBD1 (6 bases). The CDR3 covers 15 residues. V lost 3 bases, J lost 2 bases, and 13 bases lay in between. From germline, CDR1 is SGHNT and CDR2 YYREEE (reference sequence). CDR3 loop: CASSSKDSYTDTQYF. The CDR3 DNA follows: TGTGCCAGCAGCTCTAAGGACAGTTACACAGATACGCAGTATTTT.

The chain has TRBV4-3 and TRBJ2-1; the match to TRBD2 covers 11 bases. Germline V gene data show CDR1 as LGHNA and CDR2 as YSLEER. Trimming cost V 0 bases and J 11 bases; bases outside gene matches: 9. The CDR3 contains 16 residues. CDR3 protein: CASSQELAGDTMKQFF. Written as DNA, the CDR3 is TGCGCCAGCAGCCAAGAACTAGCGGGGGATACAATGAAGCAGTTCTTC.

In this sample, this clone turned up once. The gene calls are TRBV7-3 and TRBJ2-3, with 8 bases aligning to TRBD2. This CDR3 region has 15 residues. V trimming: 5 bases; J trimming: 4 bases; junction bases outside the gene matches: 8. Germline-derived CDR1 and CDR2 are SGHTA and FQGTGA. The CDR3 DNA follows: TGTGCCAGCAGCCCCGGGGGGGGCGCTTCAGATACGCAGTATTTT. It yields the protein CASSPGGGASDTQYF.

CDR3 sequence (DNA): TGTGCCAGCAGTGAAACGCCAGGGGGCTTTTCACCCCTCCACTTT. The encoded protein is CASSETPGGFSPLHF. The chain has TRBV2 and TRBJ1-6, with 8 positions matching TRBD1. The CDR3 spans 15 residues. Germline V CDR1 and CDR2: SNHLY, FYNNEI. Trimming at V came to 2 bases and at J to 9 bases, leaving 6 bases not matched to a gene.

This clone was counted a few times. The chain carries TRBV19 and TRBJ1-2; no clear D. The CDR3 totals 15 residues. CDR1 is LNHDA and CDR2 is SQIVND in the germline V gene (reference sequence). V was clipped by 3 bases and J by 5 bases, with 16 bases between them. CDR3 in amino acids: CASSMLAGSAYGYTF. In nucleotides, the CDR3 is TGTGCCAGTAGTATGCTTGCAGGATCCGCTTATGGCTACACCTTC. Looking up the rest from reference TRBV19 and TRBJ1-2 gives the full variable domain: DGGITQSPKYLFRKEGQNVTLSCEQNLNHDAMYWYRQDPGQGLRLIYYSQIVNDFQKGDIAEGYSVSREKKESFPLTVTSAQKNPTAFYLCASSMLAGSAYGYTFGSGTRLTVV.

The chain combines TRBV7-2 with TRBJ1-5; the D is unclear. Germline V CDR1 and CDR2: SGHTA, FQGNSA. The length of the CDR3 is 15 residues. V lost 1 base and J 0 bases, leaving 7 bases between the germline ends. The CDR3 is CASSLELYSNQPQHF. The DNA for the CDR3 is TGTGCCAGCAGCTTAGAATTATATAGCAATCAGCCCCAGCATTTT.